The source of this T cell receptor (beta chain) is a study of graft-versus-host responses after intestinal transplantation. About the research overall: Multivisceral, liver-intestinal, or isolated intestinal grafts were transplanted into recipients. For around 3 years after anti-thymocyte globulin induction, all recipients took tacrolimus and steroids. Findings and limits, study-wide: High graft-versus-host to host-versus-graft T cell clonal ratios marked allografts of patients with graft-donor macrochimerism. Present in recipient marrow, GvH clones included some that appeared first in ileum or blood.

The V gene's germline CDR1 is SQVTM and CDR2 ANQGSEA. CDR3 size: 15 residues. V lost 4 bases, J lost 0 bases, and 14 bases lay in between. The assay was immunoSEQ multiplex PCR, and TCRdb's table has in-frame clones only and misses some. Of some 40,000 clones listed, about 89% are singletons. For this clone: As yet, its antigen is unknown.

This chain joins TRBV29-1 and TRBJ2-3; D not resolved. The sample consisted of PBMCs, taken around 320 days after intestinal transplant. The receptor's source is a human patient who received an intestinal transplant, so some T cells may come from the graft donor. The chain's CDR3 is CSVVEQPFSTDTQYF. DNA for the CDR3: TGCAGCGTTGTTGAACAGCCCTTTAGCACAGATACGCAGTATTTT.